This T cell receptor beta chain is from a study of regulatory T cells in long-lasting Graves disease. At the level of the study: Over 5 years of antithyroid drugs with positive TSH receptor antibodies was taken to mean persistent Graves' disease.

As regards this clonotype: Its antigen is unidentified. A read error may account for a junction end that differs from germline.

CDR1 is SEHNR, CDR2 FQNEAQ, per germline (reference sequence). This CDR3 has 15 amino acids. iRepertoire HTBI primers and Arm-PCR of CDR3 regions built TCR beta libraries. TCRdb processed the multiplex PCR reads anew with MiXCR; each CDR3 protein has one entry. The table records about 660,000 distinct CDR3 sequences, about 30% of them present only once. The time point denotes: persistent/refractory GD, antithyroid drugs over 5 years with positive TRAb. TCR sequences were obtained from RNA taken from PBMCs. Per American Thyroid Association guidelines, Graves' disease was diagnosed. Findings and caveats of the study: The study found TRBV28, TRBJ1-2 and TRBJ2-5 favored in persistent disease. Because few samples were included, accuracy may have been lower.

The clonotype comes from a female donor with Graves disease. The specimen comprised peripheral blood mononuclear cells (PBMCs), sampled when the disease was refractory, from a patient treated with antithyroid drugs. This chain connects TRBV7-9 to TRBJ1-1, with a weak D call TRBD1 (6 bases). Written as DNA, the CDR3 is TGTGCCAGCAGCTCCCCAGTTGGCTCCGGGGGCCCCTCCCAATTT. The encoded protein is CASSSPVGSGGPSQF.